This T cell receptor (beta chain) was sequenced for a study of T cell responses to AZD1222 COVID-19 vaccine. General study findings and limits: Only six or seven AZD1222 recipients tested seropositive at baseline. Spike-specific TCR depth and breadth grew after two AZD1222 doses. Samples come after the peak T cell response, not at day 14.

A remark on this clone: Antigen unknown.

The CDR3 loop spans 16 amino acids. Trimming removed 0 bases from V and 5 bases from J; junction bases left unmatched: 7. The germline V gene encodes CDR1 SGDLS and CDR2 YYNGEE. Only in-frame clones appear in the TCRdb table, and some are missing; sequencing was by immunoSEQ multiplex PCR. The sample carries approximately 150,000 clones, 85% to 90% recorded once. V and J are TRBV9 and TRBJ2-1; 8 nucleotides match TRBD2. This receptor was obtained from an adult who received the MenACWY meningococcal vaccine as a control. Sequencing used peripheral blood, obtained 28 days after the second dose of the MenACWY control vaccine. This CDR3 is CASSVGAGAPHNEQFF. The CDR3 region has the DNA TGTGCCAGCAGCGTAGGAGCGGGAGCCCCTCACAATGAGCAGTTCTTC.